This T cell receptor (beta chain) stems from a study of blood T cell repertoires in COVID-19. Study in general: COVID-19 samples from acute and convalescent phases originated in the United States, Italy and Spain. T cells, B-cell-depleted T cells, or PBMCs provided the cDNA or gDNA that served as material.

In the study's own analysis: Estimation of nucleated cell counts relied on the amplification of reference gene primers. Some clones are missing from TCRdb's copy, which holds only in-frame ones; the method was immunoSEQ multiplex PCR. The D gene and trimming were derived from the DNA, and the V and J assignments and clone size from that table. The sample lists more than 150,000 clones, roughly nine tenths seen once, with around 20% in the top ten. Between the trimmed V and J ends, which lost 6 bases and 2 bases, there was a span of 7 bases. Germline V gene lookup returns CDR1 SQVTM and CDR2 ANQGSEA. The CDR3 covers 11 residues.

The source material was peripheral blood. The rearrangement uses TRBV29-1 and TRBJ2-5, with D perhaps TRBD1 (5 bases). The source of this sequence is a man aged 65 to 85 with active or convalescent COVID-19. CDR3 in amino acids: CSVRQQETQYF. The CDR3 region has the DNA TGCAGCGTCAGACAGCAAGAGACCCAGTACTTC.